These 26 T cell receptor beta chains originate from one sample sequenced in a study of OX40 agonist ivuxolimab in advanced cancers. Libraries were prepared by immunoSEQ multiplex PCR; TCRdb keeps only in-frame clonotypes and omits some of them. In the table there are around 80,000 clones, 70% to 90% of which are singletons. This sample comprised CD4+ or CD8+ T cells sorted from blood, obtained in a trial of the OX40 agonist ivuxolimab. The receptors were gathered from an adult with an advanced solid tumor such as melanoma, head and neck, liver or kidney cancer.

J is TRBJ2-2 and V is TRBV7-3; a weak D match, TRBD2 (6 bases). The CDR3 is 15 residues long. V was pared by 6 bases and J by 0 bases, with 11 bases between. Germline V gene lookup returns CDR1 SGHTA and CDR2 FQGTGA. CDR3 DNA sequence: TGTGCCAGCAGGGCGCGGGGAGCGAACACCGGGGAGCTGTTTTTT. Encoded protein: CASRARGANTGELFF.

V and J are TRBV28 and TRBJ2-7; possible D gene TRBD1, 5 bases. V lost 6 bases to trimming and J lost 2 bases, with 11 bases between them. Germline V gene data show CDR1 as MDHEN and CDR2 as SYDVKM. The CDR3 runs 13 residues. The CDR3 sequence is CASSPRTPYEQYF. DNA of the CDR3: TGTGCCAGCAGCCCCCGGACACCCTACGAGCAGTACTTC.

V and J are TRBV7-6 and TRBJ2-3; D gene uncertain. This CDR3 has 14 residues. V was trimmed by 3 bases and J by 4 bases, leaving 11 bases between them. Germline values: CDR1 SGHVS, CDR2 FNYEAQ. The CDR3 sequence: CASSFGKTPDTQYF. The CDR3 DNA is TGTGCCAGCAGCTTTGGGAAGACGCCAGATACGCAGTATTTT. The full variable domain, rest sourced from reference TRBV7-6 and TRBJ2-3, is GAGVSQSPRYKVTKRGQDVALRCDPISGHVSLYWYRQALGQGPEFLTYFNYEAQQDKSGLPNDRFSAERPEGSISTLTIQRTEQRDSAMYRCASSFGKTPDTQYFGPGTRLTVL.

The genes are TRBV6-1 and TRBJ2-7; TRBD1 matches 9 bases. In germline, CDR1 is MNHNS, CDR2 SASEGT. The CDR3 has 14 residues. J lost 5 bases, V lost 4 bases, and 6 bases had no gene match. In DNA form, the CDR3 reads TGTGCCAGCAGTGTGACAGGGGGGTGGGACGAGCAGTACGTC. Its protein is CASSVTGGWDEQYV.

Notes on this clone: Within the sample, other DNA sequences also encode this same CDR3. The chain employs TRBV7-9 and TRBJ1-3; the D gene is possibly TRBD1 (5 bases). The CDR3 sequence is 14 residues long. The germline V and J ends were trimmed by 3 bases and 3 bases, with 9 bases remaining between them. From germline, CDR1 is SEHNR and CDR2 FQNEAQ (reference sequence). The CDR3 DNA is TGTGCCAGCAGCTTCGGGACTGATGGAAACACCATATATTTT. This encodes CASSFGTDGNTIYF.

The genes are TRBV6-5 and TRBJ2-5; 8 positions agree with TRBD1. The J call may be wrong; the DNA end is better matched by TRBJ2-7. The CDR3 covers 15 residues. The germline gives CDR1 MNHEY, CDR2 SVGAGI. The CDR3 here is CASRHDRGDNYEQYF. Here the CDR3 DNA reads TGTGCCAGCAGACATGACAGGGGAGATAACTACGAGCAGTACTTC.

The chain has TRBV4-3 and TRBJ2-3; 7 bases match TRBD2. CDR1 is LGHNA and CDR2 is YSLEER in the germline V gene. The CDR3 length is 16 residues. The J segment lost 6 bases and the V segment lost 2 bases, leaving 11 bases of the junction unmatched. For the CDR3, the DNA is TGCGCCAGCAGCCAATCTCTGACGGGGGGTTCGGATACGCAGTATTTT. Translating gives CASSQSLTGGSDTQYF.

V usage is TRBV9 and J usage is TRBJ2-1; D is possibly TRBD2 (6 bases). This CDR3 has 15 amino acids. Trimming stripped 4 bases from V and 0 bases from J, with 11 bases between. CDR1 and CDR2 (germline): SGDLS, YYNGEE. CDR3 region: CASSRDSSSYNEQFF. CDR3 coding DNA: TGTGCCAGCAGCAGGGACTCTAGCTCCTACAATGAGCAGTTCTTC. The full variable domain, completed using reference TRBV9 and TRBJ2-1, is DSGVTQTPKHLITATGQRVTLRCSPRSGDLSVYWYQQSLDQGLQFLIQYYNGEERAKGNILERFSAQQFPDLHSELNLSSLELGDSALYFCASSRDSSSYNEQFFGPGTRLTVL.

The gene calls are TRBV28 and TRBJ1-1; no firm D call. CDR3 length equals 11 residues. V was shortened by 3 bases and J by 11 bases, with 10 bases between the two germline ends. The germline CDR1 and CDR2 sequences are MDHEN and SYDVKM. The CDR3 reads CASSFLASAFF. The CDR3 coding sequence is TGTGCCAGCAGTTTTCTGGCGAGCGCTTTCTTT.

The V call is TRBV21-1, the J call TRBJ2-7; the DNA was not compared with TRBD1, the D call given in the table. TRBV21-1 is described as a pseudogene. The length of the CDR3 is 15 residues. Written as DNA, the CDR3 is TGTGCCAGCAGCAAAGCGTTGGTAGGGACAAGCGAGCAGTACTTC. The encoded protein is CASSKALVGTSEQYF.

A word on this clone: The junction and the germline gene differ at one end; a read error may be behind it. The rearrangement uses TRBV9 and TRBJ2-3, with 7 bases that match TRBD2. Germline V gene lookup returns CDR1 SGDLS and CDR2 YYNGEE. The CDR3 extends over 14 amino acids. This CDR3 is CASSLGGSSDTRYF. CDR3 bases: TGTGCCAGCAGCCTCGGGGGGTCCTCAGATACGCGGTATTTT.

This rearrangement joins TRBV6-1 to TRBJ1-5; D is uncertain. Trimming pared 7 bases from V and 1 base from J, leaving 8 bases between. Germline loops: CDR1 MNHNS, CDR2 SASEGT. The CDR3 runs 13 residues. Here the CDR3 reads CASTERSNQPQHF. The CDR3 DNA reads TGTGCCAGCACCGAGCGGAGCAATCAGCCCCAGCATTTT.

The genes are TRBV6-1 and TRBJ1-2; 7 bases are a match to TRBD1. V gave up 6 bases and J gave up 12 bases; unmatched junction bases: 13. Germline V gene lookup returns CDR1 MNHNS and CDR2 SASEGT. The CDR3 runs to 13 residues. The chain's CDR3 is CASRRRGREGNTF. The DNA of the CDR3 is TGTGCCAGCAGAAGAAGGGGGCGGGAGGGGAACACCTTC.

The chain carries TRBV7-6 and TRBJ2-3; 10 nucleotides agree with TRBD2. Germline lookup yields CDR1 SGHVS and CDR2 FNYEAQ. Trimming took 5 bases from V and 4 from J; bases not matched to a gene: 9. The CDR3 runs 16 residues. The CDR3 here is CASSLLGSGGADTQYF. The CDR3 DNA sequence: TGTGCCAGCAGCCTGCTGGGCAGCGGGGGGGCAGATACGCAGTATTTT.

This clone was found a few times. The gene calls are TRBV29-1 and TRBJ1-1; TRBD1 matches at 9 bases. Germline-derived CDR1 and CDR2 are SQVTM and ANQGSEA. This CDR3 has 14 residues. The V segment lost 6 bases and the J segment 4 bases; nucleotides outside the gene matches: 9. The CDR3, as DNA: TGCAGCGTCCGTAACAGGGGGCGGGTCACTGAAGCTTTCTTT. Translation gives CSVRNRGRVTEAFF.

This chain links TRBV5-4 with TRBJ1-1; D call uncertain. The CDR3 loop spans 11 amino acids. V was pared by 0 bases and J by 6 bases, with 3 bases between. The germline V gene encodes CDR1 SGHNT and CDR2 YYREEE (reference sequence). The chain's CDR3 is CASSLGPEAFF. CDR3 nucleotide sequence: TGTGCCAGCAGCTTGGGGCCTGAAGCTTTCTTT.

V and J are TRBV5-1 and TRBJ1-2, with TRBD1 identical over 10 bases. The CDR3 length is 15 residues. Germline V gene lookup returns CDR1 SGHRS and CDR2 YFSETQ. Trimming removed 3 bases from V and 2 bases from J; junction bases left unmatched: 4. CDR3 bases: TGCGCCAGCAGCTCACCGGGACAGGGGAACTATGGCTACACCTTC. Its translation is CASSSPGQGNYGYTF.

The V call is TRBV11-2, the J call TRBJ1-1; D not resolved. Trimming left V 4 bases short and J 4 bases short, with 7 bases between. The CDR3 consists of 12 residues. Germline V gene data show CDR1 as SGHAT and CDR2 as FQNNGV. The CDR3 DNA follows: TGTGCCAGCAGCTCGGAAGTCACTGAAGCTTTCTTT. Protein: CASSSEVTEAFF.

V and J are TRBV2 and TRBJ2-5; TRBD1 matches 8 bases. V was clipped by 5 bases and J by 3 bases; unmatched bases: 8. There are 15 residues in the CDR3. Germline CDR1 is SNHLY and CDR2 is FYNNEI. The CDR3 region has the DNA TGTGCCAGCAGTAACGACAGGGGCGGTGAAGAGACCCAGTACTTC. Translating gives CASSNDRGGEETQYF. The full variable domain, rest sourced from reference TRBV2 and TRBJ2-5, is EPEVTQTPSHQVTQMGQEVILRCVPISNHLYFYWYRQILGQKVEFLVSFYNNEISEKSEIFDDQFSVERPDGSNFTLKIRSTKLEDSAMYFCASSNDRGGEETQYFGPGTRLLVL.

The V call is TRBV6-6, the J call TRBJ1-6; TRBD1 matches 8 bases. This CDR3 spans 13 amino acids. The trim removed 6 bases at V and 9 bases at J, leaving 4 bases unmatched. Germline V gene sequence: CDR1 MNHNY, CDR2 SVGAGI (reference sequence). The CDR3 is CASRPGGSSPLHF. CDR3 sequence (DNA): TGTGCCAGCAGGCCAGGGGGCAGTTCACCCCTCCACTTT.

The genes are TRBV9 and TRBJ2-5; 10 bases are a match to TRBD2. The germline V gene encodes CDR1 SGDLS and CDR2 YYNGEE. The CDR3 spans 16 residues. The V gene end was trimmed by 0 bases and the J gene end by 2 bases; junction bases not matched to a gene: 4. CDR3 sequence reads: CASSVDPSGGQETQYF. For the CDR3, the DNA is TGTGCCAGCAGCGTAGATCCTAGCGGGGGACAAGAGACCCAGTACTTC. Full variable domain (rest looked up from reference TRBV9 and TRBJ2-5): DSGVTQTPKHLITATGQRVTLRCSPRSGDLSVYWYQQSLDQGLQFLIQYYNGEERAKGNILERFSAQQFPDLHSELNLSSLELGDSALYFCASSVDPSGGQETQYFGPGTRLLVL.

The chain employs TRBV7-2 and TRBJ1-1, with 9 nucleotides matching TRBD1. CDR3 size: 14 residues. V lost 5 bases and J lost 8; bases outside the gene matches: 9. The germline gives CDR1 SGHTA, CDR2 FQGNSA. This chain's CDR3 is CASSHAQGQGEAFF. The CDR3 DNA follows: TGTGCCAGCAGCCATGCGCAGGGACAGGGCGAAGCTTTCTTT.

The chain couples TRBV7-2 to TRBJ1-5; D gene uncertain. Germline-derived CDR1 and CDR2 are SGHTA and FQGNSA. The V gene lost 5 bases and the J gene lost 3 bases, with 8 bases spanning the gap. The CDR3 is 13 amino acids. CDR3 amino acids: CASSQDYNQPQHF. CDR3 nucleotides: TGTGCCAGCAGCCAGGATTACAATCAGCCCCAGCATTTT.

The CDR3, as DNA: TGCAGCGTGATGACAGGGGCCTACGAGCAGTACTTC. It is translated as CSVMTGAYEQYF. The chain uses TRBV29-1 and TRBJ2-7, with 8 bases identical to TRBD1. Germline trimming cut 6 bases from V and 2 bases from J; bases unmatched to any gene: 3. The CDR3 consists of 12 residues. Looked up from germline, CDR1 is SQVTM and CDR2 is ANQGSEA.

This clone has only a few counts. The V call is TRBV9, the J call TRBJ1-6, with D unresolved. V dropped 1 base and J dropped 9 bases, with 11 bases sitting between them. CDR3 size: 14 residues. Germline assignment: CDR1 SGDLS and CDR2 YYNGEE. The DNA for the CDR3 is TGTGCCAGCAGCGTAAGAGGAGAGATTTCACCCCTCCACTTT. Translation: CASSVRGEISPLHF.

This clone showed up just a few times. The chain joins TRBV9 to TRBJ2-2; 12 bases are a match to TRBD2. CDR3 length: 15 residues. Germline assignment: CDR1 SGDLS and CDR2 YYNGEE. V was clipped by 4 bases and J by 7 bases; unmatched bases: 5. This CDR3 is CASSLAGGLYGELFF. CDR3 nucleotide sequence: TGTGCCAGCAGCCTAGCGGGGGGGCTTTACGGGGAGCTGTTTTTT.